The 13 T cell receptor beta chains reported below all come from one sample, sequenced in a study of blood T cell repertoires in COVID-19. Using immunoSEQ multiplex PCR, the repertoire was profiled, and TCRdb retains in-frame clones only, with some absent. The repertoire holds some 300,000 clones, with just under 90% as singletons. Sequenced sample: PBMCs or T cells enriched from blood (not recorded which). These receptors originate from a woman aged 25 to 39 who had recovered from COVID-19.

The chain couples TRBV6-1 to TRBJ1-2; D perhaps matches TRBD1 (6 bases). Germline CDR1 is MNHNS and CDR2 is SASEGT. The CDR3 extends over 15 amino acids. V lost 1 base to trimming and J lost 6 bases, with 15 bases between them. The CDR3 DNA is TGTGCCAGCAGTGAAGTTGACAGGTGGGGAGATGGCTACACCTTC. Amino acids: CASSEVDRWGDGYTF.

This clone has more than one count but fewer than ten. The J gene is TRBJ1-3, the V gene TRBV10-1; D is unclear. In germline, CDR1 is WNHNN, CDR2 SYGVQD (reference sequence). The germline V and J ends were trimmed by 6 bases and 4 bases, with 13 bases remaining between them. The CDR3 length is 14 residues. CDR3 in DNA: TGCGCCAGCAGCAAGGAGAGGCCAGGAAACACCATATATTTT. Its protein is CASSKERPGNTIYF.

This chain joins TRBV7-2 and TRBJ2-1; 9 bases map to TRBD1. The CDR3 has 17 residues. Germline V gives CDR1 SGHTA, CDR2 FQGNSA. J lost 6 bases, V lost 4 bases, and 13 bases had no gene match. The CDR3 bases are TGTGCCAGCAGCTCAACCCTATTATTGACAGGGGGCAATGAGCAGTTCTTC. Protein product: CASSSTLLLTGGNEQFF.

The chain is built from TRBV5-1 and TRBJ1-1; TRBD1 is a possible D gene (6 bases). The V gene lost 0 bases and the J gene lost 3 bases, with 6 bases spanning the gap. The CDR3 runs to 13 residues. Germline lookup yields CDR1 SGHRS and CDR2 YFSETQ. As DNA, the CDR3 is TGCGCCAGCAGCTTGGACAGGGACACTGAAGCTTTCTTT. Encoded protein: CASSLDRDTEAFF.

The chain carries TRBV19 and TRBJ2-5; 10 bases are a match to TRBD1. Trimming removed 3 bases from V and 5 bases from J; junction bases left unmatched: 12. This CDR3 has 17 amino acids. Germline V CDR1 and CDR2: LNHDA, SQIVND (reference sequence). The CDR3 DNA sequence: TGTGCCAGTAGTATTAGTGGCATCTGGACAGGGGGGGAGACCCAGTACTTC. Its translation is CASSISGIWTGGETQYF.

The CDR3 region has the DNA TGCGCCAGCAGCTTGGGGGCACTAGCGGGAGTCTATGAGACCCAGTACTTC. Encoded protein: CASSLGALAGVYETQYF. V and J are TRBV5-1 and TRBJ2-5; 11 nucleotides agree with TRBD2. The V gene end was trimmed by 0 bases and the J gene end by 5 bases; junction bases not matched to a gene: 9. This CDR3 has 17 amino acids. Germline CDR1 reads SGHRS; CDR2 reads YFSETQ.

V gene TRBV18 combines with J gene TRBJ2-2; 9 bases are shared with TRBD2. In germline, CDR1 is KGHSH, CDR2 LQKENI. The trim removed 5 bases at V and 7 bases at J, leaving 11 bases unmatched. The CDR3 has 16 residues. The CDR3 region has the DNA TGTGCCAGCTCATGGAGGGTTAGCGGGAGCGTCGGGGAGCTGTTTTTT. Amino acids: CASSWRVSGSVGELFF.

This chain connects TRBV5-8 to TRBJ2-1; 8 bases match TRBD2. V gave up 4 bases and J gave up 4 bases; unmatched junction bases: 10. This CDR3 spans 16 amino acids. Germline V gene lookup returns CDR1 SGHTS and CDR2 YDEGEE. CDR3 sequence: CASSPRERERYNEQFF. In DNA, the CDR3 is TGTGCCAGCAGCCCGAGGGAGCGGGAGAGATACAATGAGCAGTTCTTC. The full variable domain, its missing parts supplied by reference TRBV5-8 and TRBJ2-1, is EAGVTQSPTHLIKTRGQQATLRCSPISGHTSVYWYQQALGLGLQFLLWYDEGEERNRGNFPPRFSGRQFPNYSSELNVNALELEDSALYLCASSPRERERYNEQFFGPGTRLTVL.

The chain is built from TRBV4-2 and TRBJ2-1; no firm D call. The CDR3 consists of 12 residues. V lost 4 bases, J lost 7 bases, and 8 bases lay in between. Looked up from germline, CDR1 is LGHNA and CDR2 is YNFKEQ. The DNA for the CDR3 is TGTGCCAGCAGCCTCGTTCCGAATGAGCAGTTCTTC. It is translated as CASSLVPNEQFF.

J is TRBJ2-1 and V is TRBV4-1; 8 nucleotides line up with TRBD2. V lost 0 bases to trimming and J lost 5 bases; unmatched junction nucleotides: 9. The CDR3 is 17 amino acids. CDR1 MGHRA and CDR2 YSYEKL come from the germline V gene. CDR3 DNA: TGCGCCAGCAGCCAAGACCCTGAACTAGCGGTTGACAATGAGCAGTTCTTC. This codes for CASSQDPELAVDNEQFF.

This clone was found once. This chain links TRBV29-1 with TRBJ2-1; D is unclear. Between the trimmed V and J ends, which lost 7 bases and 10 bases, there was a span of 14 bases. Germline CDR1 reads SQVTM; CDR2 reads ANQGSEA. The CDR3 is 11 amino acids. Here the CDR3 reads CSARRVREQFF. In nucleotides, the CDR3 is TGCAGCGCCCGCCGGGTCCGAGAGCAGTTCTTC.

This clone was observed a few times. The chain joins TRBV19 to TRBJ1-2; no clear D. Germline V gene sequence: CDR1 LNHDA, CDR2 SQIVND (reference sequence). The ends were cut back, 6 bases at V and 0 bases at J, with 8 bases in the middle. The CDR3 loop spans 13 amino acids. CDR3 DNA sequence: TGTGCCAGTAGACGCGAAGCTAACTATGGCTACACCTTC. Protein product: CASRREANYGYTF.

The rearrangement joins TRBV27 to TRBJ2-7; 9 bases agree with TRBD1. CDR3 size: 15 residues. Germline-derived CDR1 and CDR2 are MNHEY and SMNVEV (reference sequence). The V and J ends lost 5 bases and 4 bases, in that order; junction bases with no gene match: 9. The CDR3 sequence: CASSPLGQGSYEQYF. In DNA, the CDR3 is TGTGCCAGCAGTCCACTGGGACAGGGTAGTTACGAGCAGTACTTC.